This T cell receptor beta chain is drawn from a study of shared clonotypes between healthy human individuals. Study-wide background: Samples came from a couple of female and a few male donors aged 18 to 49.

The V and J ends lost 4 bases and 14 bases respectively, with 16 bases between them. The germline CDR1 and CDR2 sequences are SGHRS and YFSETQ. The CDR3 has 12 amino acids. Method: immunoSEQ multiplex PCR; TCRdb's copy keeps in-frame clones and lacks some. The sample records approximately 1.1 million clones, around three quarters being singletons. The chain carries TRBV5-1 and TRBJ2-1; the D gene is possibly TRBD2 (6 bases). Sequencing input: memory CD4+ T cells from PBMCs. Subset given: CD45RA-negative fraction. The receptor's source is a man between 18 and 29 years old in good health. Some clones in this sample may be carry-over from other donors' samples. The CDR3 loop is CASSRDFDTEFF. As DNA, the CDR3 is TGCGCCAGCAGCCGGGACTTTGATACGGAGTTCTTC.